The 27 T cell receptor beta chains in this list originate from one sample, sequenced in a study of multiple sclerosis patients with progressive multifocal leukoencephalopathy. The method was immunoSEQ multiplex PCR; TCRdb's version includes in-frame clones alone and lacks a portion of them. The table records more than 30,000 clones, about nine tenths of them present only once. The time point was: time of PML onset. The sequences come from PBMCs, collected from a patient treated with natalizumab. These receptor sequences come from a woman in her thirties or forties with progressive multifocal leukoencephalopathy.

The chain's CDR3 is CASSQEPLTNEQFF. CDR3 sequence (DNA): TGTGCCAGCAGCCAAGAGCCCCTCACCAATGAGCAGTTCTTC. The chain carries TRBV4-2 and TRBJ2-1; D not certain. Trimming stripped 0 bases from V and 6 bases from J, with 9 bases between. Germline-derived CDR1 and CDR2 are LGHNA and YNFKEQ. The CDR3 spans 14 residues.

The table lists this clone with a few counts. The chain has TRBV4-1 and TRBJ2-7, with 7 nucleotides matching TRBD1. There are 14 residues in the CDR3. Trimming removed 4 bases from V and 3 bases from J; junction bases left unmatched: 6. From germline, CDR1 is MGHRA and CDR2 YSYEKL. In DNA, the CDR3 is TGCGCCAGCAGCCGGGGGCAGGGGGACTACGAGCAGTACTTC. The encoded protein is CASSRGQGDYEQYF.

This clone was observed a handful of times. This chain joins TRBV7-6 and TRBJ2-2; D gene ambiguous. CDR3 length: 12 amino acids. In germline, CDR1 is SGHVS, CDR2 FNYEAQ. Deletions cut 0 bases from V and 6 bases from J, with 2 bases between. CDR3 nucleotides: TGTGCCAGCAGCTTAGCCGCCGGGGAGCTGTTTTTT. Translated: CASSLAAGELFF.

V and J are TRBV7-2 and TRBJ1-4; a weak D match, TRBD1 (6 bases). The V end was cut by 5 bases, the J end by 7 bases, with 11 bases between. The CDR3 contains 13 residues. Germline CDR1 and CDR2: SGHTA and FQGNSA. CDR3 amino acids: CASSVKGGEKLFF. The CDR3 nucleotides read TGTGCCAGCAGCGTTAAGGGGGGTGAAAAACTGTTTTTT.

The chain is built from TRBV6-5 and TRBJ1-2; the D is unclear. This CDR3 comprises 14 residues. The ends were cut back, 0 bases at V and 5 bases at J, with 10 bases in the middle. The germline CDR1 and CDR2 sequences are MNHEY and SVGAGI. The CDR3 spells CASSYSKGSYGYTF. The CDR3 DNA reads as TGTGCCAGCAGTTACTCGAAGGGATCTTATGGCTACACCTTC.

The chain is built from TRBV10-1 and TRBJ2-2; perhaps TRBD1 as D (6 bases). The germline V gene encodes CDR1 WNHNN and CDR2 SYGVQD (reference sequence). The ends were cut back, 4 bases at V and 1 base at J, with 7 bases in the middle. The CDR3 is 14 amino acids. The CDR3 spells CASSARGNTGELFF. Here the CDR3 DNA reads TGCGCCAGCAGTGCCAGGGGGAACACCGGGGAGCTGTTTTTT.

This rearrangement joins TRBV6-6 to TRBJ1-4; a weak D match, TRBD1 (5 bases). The V end lost 5 bases, the J end lost 0 bases, and 7 bases lay between the germline ends. CDR1 and CDR2 (germline): MNHNY, SVGAGI (reference sequence). This CDR3 region has 14 residues. This chain's CDR3 is CASSRTSTNEKLFF. In DNA form, the CDR3 reads TGTGCCAGCAGTAGGACATCAACTAATGAAAAACTGTTTTTT.

The chain recombines TRBV5-1 with TRBJ2-7; either TRBD1 or TRBD2 may fit D (6 bases each). The CDR3 has 16 amino acids. Trimming removed 5 bases from V and 5 bases from J, with 23 bases in between. Germline values: CDR1 SGHRS, CDR2 YFSETQ. DNA of the CDR3: TGCGCCAGCAGGGCGCCGACGGGGGCTCTCCCCGACGAGCAGTACTTC. Its protein product is CASRAPTGALPDEQYF.

This chain uses TRBV27 with TRBJ2-5; 7 positions match TRBD1. CDR3 size: 14 residues. CDR1 and CDR2 from the germline V gene are MNHEY and SMNVEV (reference sequence). The junction had 4 bases not matched to a gene; V was cut back by 6 bases and J by 0 bases. Written as DNA, the CDR3 is TGTGCCAGCAGGTCGGGACAGCACCAAGAGACCCAGTACTTC. It yields the protein CASRSGQHQETQYF.

V is TRBV5-1 and J is TRBJ2-5; D remains unclear. The V gene's germline CDR1 is SGHRS and CDR2 YFSETQ. The CDR3 runs 13 residues. Trimming shortened V by 0 bases and J by 3 bases, and 6 bases separated the two germline ends. CDR3 sequence: CASSLGQEETQYF. In DNA, the CDR3 is TGCGCCAGCAGCTTGGGGCAGGAAGAGACCCAGTACTTC.

The chain recombines TRBV10-3 with TRBJ1-2; 8 nucleotides line up with TRBD1. The CDR3 has 16 residues. The V and J ends lost 6 bases and 3 bases, in that order; junction bases with no gene match: 12. Per the germline V gene, CDR1 is ENHRY and CDR2 is SYGVKD. DNA of the CDR3: TGTGCCATCAGCCTCTCTGGACAGGGCTGGGACTATGGCTACACCTTC. As protein: CAISLSGQGWDYGYTF.

This chain links TRBV30 with TRBJ2-3; D not resolved. The V end was cut by 0 bases, the J end by 5 bases, with 6 bases between. The CDR3 has 12 amino acids. The germline gives CDR1 GTSNPN, CDR2 SVGIG (reference sequence). CDR3 in DNA: TGTGCCTGGAGTGTACCTATAGATACGCAGTATTTT. It encodes CAWSVPIDTQYF.

This clone appeared once. The chain couples TRBV6-5 to TRBJ2-7, with D possibly being TRBD1 (6 bases). The CDR3 is made up of 13 amino acids. V dropped 5 bases and J dropped 6 bases, with 14 bases sitting between them. CDR1 is MNHEY and CDR2 is SVGAGI in the germline V gene. In DNA, the CDR3 is TGTGCCAGCAGTCCCGGGACAATCCCCGAGCAGTACTTC. Amino acids: CASSPGTIPEQYF.

This clone was observed once. The genes are TRBV5-1 and TRBJ2-2, with TRBD1 identical over 7 bases. The CDR3 sequence is 15 residues long. J gave up 2 bases and V 4 bases, and 5 bases lay outside the gene matches. The V gene's germline CDR1 is SGHRS and CDR2 YFSETQ. The CDR3 DNA sequence: TGCGCCAGCAGCATCCGGGACAGTAACACCGGGGAGCTGTTTTTT. Its translation is CASSIRDSNTGELFF.

The chain couples TRBV14 to TRBJ1-5, with D perhaps matching TRBD1 (6 bases). Germline-derived CDR1 and CDR2 are SGHDN and FVKESK. The CDR3 spans 14 residues. V lost 5 bases to trimming and J lost 4 bases, with 12 bases between them. This CDR3 reads CASSAQGRNQPQHF. CDR3 nucleotide sequence: TGTGCCAGCAGCGCACAGGGTCGGAATCAGCCCCAGCATTTT.

The chain links TRBV30 to TRBJ1-5, with TRBD1 matching 9 bases. The CDR3 is 13 residues long. V lost 3 bases to trimming and J lost 4 bases; unmatched junction nucleotides: 1. Germline V gives CDR1 GTSNPN, CDR2 SVGIG (reference sequence). CDR3 loop: CAWSGQGNQPQHF. CDR3 in DNA: TGTGCCTGGAGCGGACAGGGGAATCAGCCCCAGCATTTT.

The chain recombines TRBV11-2 with TRBJ1-1; unclear D gene. Trimming cost V 5 bases and J 5 bases, with 12 bases left between them. The CDR3 spans 13 residues. Germline V lookup: CDR1 SGHAT, CDR2 FQNNGV. The CDR3 DNA follows: TGTGCCAGCAGCCATTGGAGGGATACTGAAGCTTTCTTT. This sequence encodes CASSHWRDTEAFF.

The chain carries TRBV27 and TRBJ1-1, with D perhaps TRBD1 (5 bases). Trimming shortened V by 2 bases and J by 1 base, and 11 bases separated the two germline ends. The CDR3 contains 15 residues. From germline, CDR1 is MNHEY and CDR2 SMNVEV (reference sequence). Here the CDR3 DNA reads TGTGCCAGCAGTTTACGATCGGGACGGAACACTGAAGCTTTCTTT. Amino acids: CASSLRSGRNTEAFF.

The CDR3 here is CASSSGTSGREGKNIQYF. CDR3 nucleotides: TGTGCCAGCAGCTCCGGGACTAGCGGGAGGGAAGGGAAAAACATTCAGTACTTC. This rearrangement joins TRBV11-2 to TRBJ2-4; 16 bases align to TRBD2. V lost 4 bases and J lost 4; bases outside the gene matches: 7. The length of the CDR3 is 18 residues. Germline CDR1 reads SGHAT; CDR2 reads FQNNGV. Based on the CDR3 plus reference TRBV11-2 and TRBJ2-4, the full variable domain is EAGVAQSPRYKIIEKRQSVAFWCNPISGHATLYWYQQILGQGPKLLIQFQNNGVVDDSQLPKDRFSAERLKGVDSTLKIQPAKLEDSAVYLCASSSGTSGREGKNIQYFGAGTRLSVL.

The DNA of the CDR3 is TGTGCCAGCAGCTTAGGGGCAGAGAACACTGAAGCTTTCTTT. This sequence encodes CASSLGAENTEAFF. This chain connects TRBV7-9 to TRBJ1-1; D not resolved. This CDR3 region has 14 residues. V gave up 1 base and J gave up 1 base, with 7 bases separating them. Per the germline V gene, CDR1 is SEHNR and CDR2 is FQNEAQ (reference sequence). The entire variable domain, with the rest obtained from reference TRBV7-9 and TRBJ1-1, is as follows: DTGVSQNPRHKITKRGQNVTFRCDPISEHNRLYWYRQTLGQGPEFLTYFQNEAQLEKSRLLSDRFSAERPKGSFSTLEIQRTEQGDSAMYLCASSLGAENTEAFFGQGTRLTVV.

This clone has only one observation. The chain links TRBV28 to TRBJ2-5; TRBD2 matches 11 bases. The CDR3 length is 15 residues. In germline, CDR1 is MDHEN, CDR2 SYDVKM. V dropped 5 bases and J dropped 5; count of bases not matched to a gene: 7. The CDR3 nucleotides read TGTGCCAGCAGTACTAGCGGGAGTGTCCGGGAGACCCAGTACTTC. Its protein is CASSTSGSVRETQYF.

This chain's CDR3 is CASSDRVSEAFF. CDR3 nucleotide sequence: TGTGCCAGCAGTGACAGGGTTTCTGAAGCTTTCTTT. This rearrangement joins TRBV27 to TRBJ1-1, with TRBD1 matching 7 bases. This CDR3 region has 12 residues. Germline V gene lookup returns CDR1 MNHEY and CDR2 SMNVEV (reference sequence). V gave up 5 bases and J gave up 6 bases; unmatched junction bases: 3.

This rearrangement joins TRBV10-3 to TRBJ2-3, with 9 bases identical to TRBD2. V shed 6 bases, J shed 6 bases, and the junction held 13 bases outside the gene matches. Germline V gene data show CDR1 as ENHRY and CDR2 as SYGVKD. The CDR3 contains 16 residues. The CDR3 DNA reads as TGTGCCATCAGCGTGGGAGGGACTAGCTCGCGGGATACGCAGTATTTT. This gives the protein CAISVGGTSSRDTQYF.

The chain couples TRBV6-1 to TRBJ1-5, with 10 bases aligning to TRBD1. This CDR3 is built from 15 residues. Germline V CDR1 and CDR2: MNHNS, SASEGT. The J segment lost 4 bases and the V segment lost 5 bases, leaving 5 bases of the junction unmatched. The CDR3 region is CASSRQGAINQPQHF. In DNA form, the CDR3 reads TGTGCCAGCAGTCGACAGGGGGCGATTAATCAGCCCCAGCATTTT.

V and J are TRBV29-1 and TRBJ1-4; D is ambiguous. The CDR3 extends over 12 amino acids. Trimming stripped 2 bases from V and 7 bases from J, with 8 bases between. CDR1 SQVTM and CDR2 ANQGSEA come from the germline V gene. As DNA, the CDR3 is TGCAGCGTTGAAAATGCAGGTGAAAAACTGTTTTTT. It encodes CSVENAGEKLFF.

The chain joins TRBV28 to TRBJ2-3; the match to TRBD2 covers 10 bases. This CDR3 is built from 16 residues. Unmatched junction bases numbered 7, after V lost 3 bases and J lost 4 bases. Germline V gene lookup returns CDR1 MDHEN and CDR2 SYDVKM. The CDR3 here is CASSFYLAGVPDTQYF. As DNA, the CDR3 is TGTGCCAGCAGTTTCTATCTAGCGGGAGTCCCAGATACGCAGTATTTT.

V is TRBV7-8 and J is TRBJ2-7, with 7 positions matching TRBD1. The V gene end was trimmed by 6 bases and the J gene end by 3 bases; junction bases not matched to a gene: 8. Germline CDR1 is SGHVS and CDR2 is FQNEAQ. The CDR3 has 14 amino acids. This chain's CDR3 is CASSSRQGGYEQYF. CDR3 nucleotide sequence: TGTGCCAGCAGTTCTAGACAGGGCGGCTACGAGCAGTACTTC.